This TCR beta chain stems from a study of cytomegalovirus exposure and HLA in healthy donors. Regarding the study as a whole: In presence/absence analyses, roughly uniform sequencing depth across donors was assumed.

The CDR3 is made up of 14 amino acids. Germline CDR1 and CDR2: SGDLS and YYNGEE. Trimming took 4 bases from V and 2 from J; bases not matched to a gene: 6. As to this clone: Its antigen remains unidentified.

Amplification used 60 Vbeta primers and 13 Jbeta primers. Sequenced by immunoSEQ multiplex PCR; TCRdb stores in-frame clones only, minus some. This sample has roughly 200,000 clones, with about 77% found just once. The rearrangement joins TRBV9 to TRBJ2-7; 7 nucleotides line up with TRBD1. This TCR derives from a man between 60 and 75 years old in good health and CMV-seronegative. Sequenced material: PBMCs. The CDR3 nucleotides are TGTGCCAGCAGCTCCGCGACAGGGCCCTACGAGCAGTACTTC. Encoded protein: CASSSATGPYEQYF.